The next 14 T cell receptor beta chains were all read from a single sample in a study of T-cell memory formation after mild COVID-19. Using its own MiXCR run on the 5' RACE reads, TCRdb lists one record per CDR3 protein. Among 250,000 to 350,000 distinct CDR3 sequences listed, about a sixth were seen once. Sequenced material: PBMCs or a T cell subset sorted from them (not recorded which). The receptors here all came from a man aged 18 to 29 who had mild COVID-19 (a few samples of this study predate the infection). Cell type and time point are not known.

Only a few counts were recorded for this clonotype. The chain links TRBV6-2 or TRBV6-3 to TRBJ1-2, with a weak D call TRBD1 (5 bases). V was trimmed by 1 base and J by 3 bases, leaving 9 bases between them. The CDR3 has 14 residues. Germline V gene data show CDR1 as MNHEY and CDR2 as SVGEGT. CDR3 sequence: CASSYLGRDYGYTF. CDR3 sequence (DNA): TGTGCCAGCAGTTACTTGGGACGAGACTATGGCTACACCTTC.

This clonotype was found a few times. V usage is TRBV5-6 and J usage is TRBJ2-1; TRBD2 agrees at 9 bases. Trimming took 1 base from V and 4 from J; bases not matched to a gene: 6. The germline CDR1 and CDR2 sequences are SGHDT and YYEEEE. The CDR3 loop spans 16 amino acids. In nucleotides, the CDR3 is TGTGCCAGCAGCTTGAAGGCTAGCGGGGCTTACAATGAGCAGTTCTTC. Its translation is CASSLKASGAYNEQFF.

This clonotype showed up just a few times. The V and J genes are TRBV7-2 and TRBJ2-3, with TRBD2 identical over 11 bases. The CDR3 length is 16 residues. V lost 5 bases and J lost 3; bases outside the gene matches: 7. Per germline, CDR1 SGHTA and CDR2 FQGNSA. CDR3 sequence (DNA): TGTGCCAGCAGCGCACGACTAGCGGGACCGACAGATACGCAGTATTTT. Amino acids: CASSARLAGPTDTQYF.

This clonotype was counted only a few times. CDR3 DNA: TGTGCCAGCTTCGGGACTAGAAGAGATACGCAGTATTTT. Translated, it gives CASFGTRRDTQYF. The chain employs TRBV28 and TRBJ2-3; 8 bases are shared with TRBD2. Germline V gives CDR1 MDHEN, CDR2 SYDVKM. With 8 bases clipped from V and 5 bases from J, the junction kept 6 bases outside the gene matches. This CDR3 contains 13 residues.

This sequence joins TRBV18 and TRBJ2-7, with TRBD1 identical over 7 bases. With 2 bases clipped from V and 6 bases from J, the junction kept 7 bases outside the gene matches. Germline V gene data show CDR1 as KGHSH and CDR2 as LQKENI. The CDR3 contains 14 residues. For the CDR3, the DNA is TGTGCCAGCTCACCAACGCCGGGACAGCCCGAGCAGTACGTC. It specifies CASSPTPGQPEQYV.

This clonotype has a handful of counts. A junction boundary mismatches the germline segment, possibly from a read error. The J gene is TRBJ2-1, the V gene TRBV7-7, with D perhaps matching TRBD2 (5 bases). Germline V gene data show CDR1 as SSHAT and CDR2 as FNYEAQ (reference sequence). The CDR3 runs 15 residues. DNA of the CDR3: TGTGCTAGCAGCTTAGATATTACTAGGTACAATGAGCAGTTCTTC. As protein: CASSLDITRYNEQFF.

The chain is built from TRBV5-1 and TRBJ1-5, with TRBD1 as a possible D gene (5 bases). Germline CDR1 and CDR2: SGHRS and YFSETQ. Trimming cost V 4 bases and J 2 bases, with 10 bases left between them. The CDR3 has 14 amino acids. CDR3 sequence reads: CASSADSGNQPQHF. For the CDR3, the DNA is TGCGCCAGCAGCGCAGACAGTGGCAATCAGCCCCAGCATTTT.

This clonotype has more than one count but fewer than ten. The gene calls are TRBV11-2 and TRBJ1-2, with 8 bases matching TRBD1. CDR1 is SGHAT and CDR2 is FQNNGV in the germline V gene. The CDR3 length is 14 residues. The V segment lost 5 bases and the J segment 4 bases; nucleotides outside the gene matches: 6. The CDR3 loop reads CASSAPGTGYGYTF. DNA of the CDR3: TGTGCCAGCAGCGCCCCCGGGACAGGCTATGGCTACACCTTC.

The chain links TRBV9 to TRBJ1-1, with TRBD1 matching over 7 bases. Germline V gene sequence: CDR1 SGDLS, CDR2 YYNGEE. The CDR3 is 14 amino acids. V trimming: 0 bases; J trimming: 4 bases; junction bases outside the gene matches: 3. The DNA for the CDR3 is TGTGCCAGCAGCGTAGCAGGGGGGGGCACTGAAGCTTTCTTT. Translation gives CASSVAGGGTEAFF.

V and J are TRBV28 and TRBJ2-3; D unclear. This CDR3 has 12 amino acids. The V gene lost 2 bases and the J gene lost 6 bases, with 6 bases spanning the gap. Germline V gene data show CDR1 as MDHEN and CDR2 as SYDVKM. CDR3 sequence: CASSLRWDTQYF. In DNA, the CDR3 is TGTGCCAGCAGTTTAAGGTGGGATACGCAGTATTTT.

This clonotype was seen more than once but under ten times. The CDR3 coding sequence is TGTGCCAGCAGCTTAGTACCCGACAGGGTGGTCTACGAGCAGTACTTC. This sequence encodes CASSLVPDRVVYEQYF. The gene calls are TRBV7-2 and TRBJ2-7; TRBD1 matches at 7 bases. J was trimmed by 3 bases and V by 1 base; bases with no gene match: 9. CDR1 and CDR2 from the germline V gene are SGHTA and FQGNSA. CDR3 length: 16 amino acids.

This clonotype showed up many times. The rearrangement joins TRBV27 to TRBJ2-5; 7 bases agree with TRBD1. CDR1 is MNHEY and CDR2 is SMNVEV in the germline V gene (reference sequence). CDR3 length equals 13 residues. With V trimmed by 5 bases and J by 5 bases, 5 bases remained unmatched. The CDR3 region is CASSLTGLETQYF. The CDR3 nucleotides are TGTGCCAGCAGTCTGACAGGGTTGGAGACCCAGTACTTC.

This clonotype was picked up a small number of times. This chain links TRBV4-2 with TRBJ2-1; 11 bases match TRBD2. The CDR3 has 17 amino acids. Losses at the gene ends were 0 bases for V and 4 bases for J; bases not matched to a gene: 5. The germline V gene encodes CDR1 LGHNA and CDR2 YNFKEQ. This CDR3 reads CASSQDSTSGAYNEQFF. The CDR3, as DNA: TGTGCCAGCAGCCAAGATTCGACTAGCGGGGCGTACAATGAGCAGTTCTTC.

This clonotype was seen only a few times. The V gene is TRBV6-2 or TRBV6-3, the J gene TRBJ1-5; D ambiguous. From germline, CDR1 is MNHEY and CDR2 SVGEGT. The V end was cut by 6 bases, the J end by 3 bases, with 6 bases between. This CDR3 is 12 amino acids long. The CDR3 reads CASREVNQPQHF. CDR3 DNA: TGTGCCAGCAGGGAAGTCAATCAGCCCCAGCATTTT.